This T cell receptor beta chain originates from a study of blood T cell repertoires in COVID-19. Study-wide context: The United States, Italy and Spain provided the acute and convalescent COVID-19 samples. Sources were T cells, B-cell-depleted T cells, or PBMCs; the material itself was cDNA or gDNA.

Germline-derived CDR1 and CDR2 are SQVTM and ANQGSEA. V was clipped by 8 bases and J by 0 bases; unmatched bases: 5. The CDR3 runs to 13 residues. Original processing notes: It was from reference gene primer amplification that nucleated cell counts were estimated. Sequencing used immunoSEQ multiplex PCR; TCRdb keeps in-frame clones, though not all of them. V and J calls and clone size are as listed in that table; D and trimming were resolved from the DNA. The sample holds about 220,000 clones; more than 65% are singletons and the top ten take around 3.3%. The chain uses TRBV29-1 and TRBJ2-3; 7 bases fit TRBD1. This receptor was identified in a woman aged 80 or over with acute or convalescent COVID-19. The sample was peripheral blood. The CDR3 region has the DNA TGCAGCCTAGAGACAGGGAGCACAGATACGCAGTATTTT. It yields the protein CSLETGSTDTQYF.